This TCR beta chain was documented in a study of siplizumab effects on memory and regulatory T cells. The CDR3 has 17 residues. The V segment lost 5 bases and the J segment 1 base; nucleotides outside the gene matches: 9. Germline CDR1 reads MNHEY; CDR2 reads SMNVEV (reference sequence). The data were produced by immunoSEQ multiplex PCR, yet TCRdb's version contains in-frame clones alone and is incomplete. The data contain over 70,000 clones, about 90% of them seen just once; the ten biggest clones take up about 15%. V and J are TRBV27 and TRBJ1-5; 9 nucleotides agree with TRBD1. The clonotype originates from a human donor in good health. What was sequenced was CD4+ T cells sorted from blood. CDR3 sequence (DNA): TGTGCCAGCAGTGCGGACAGGGGCGGCCGAAGCAATCAGCCCCAGCATTTT. Translating gives CASSADRGGRSNQPQHF.